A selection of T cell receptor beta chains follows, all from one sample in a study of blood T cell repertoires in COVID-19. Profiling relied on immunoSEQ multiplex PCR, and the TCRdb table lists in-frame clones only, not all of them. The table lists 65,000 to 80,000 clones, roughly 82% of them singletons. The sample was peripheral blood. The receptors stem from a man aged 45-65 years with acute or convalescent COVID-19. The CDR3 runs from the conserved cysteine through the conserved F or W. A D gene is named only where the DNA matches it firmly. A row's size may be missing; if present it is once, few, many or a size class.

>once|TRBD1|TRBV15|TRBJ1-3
CATSADRVGGNTIYF
TGTGCCACCAGCGCGGACAGGGTGGGTGGAAACACCATATATTTT
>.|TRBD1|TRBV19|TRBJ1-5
CASSTLGTGGAMQPQHF
TGTGCCAGTAGTACCCTCGGGACAGGGGGCGCGATGCAGCCCCAGCATTTT
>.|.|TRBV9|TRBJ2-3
CASSVVGSYTDTQYF
TGTGCCAGCAGCGTAGTGGGCAGTTACACAGATACGCAGTATTTT
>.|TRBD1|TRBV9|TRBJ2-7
CASASGTGGNYEQYF
TGTGCCAGCGCCTCCGGGACAGGGGGAAACTACGAGCAGTACTTC
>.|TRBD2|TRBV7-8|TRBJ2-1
CASSRGLAGGDEQFF
TGTGCCAGCAGCCGCGGACTAGCGGGAGGCGATGAGCAGTTCTTC
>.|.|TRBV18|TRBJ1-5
CASSPPTAGIQPQHF
TGTGCCAGCTCACCCCCGACAGCGGGCATCCAGCCCCAGCATTTT
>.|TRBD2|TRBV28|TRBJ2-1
CASKTSGSKNEQFF
TGTGCCAGCAAAACTAGCGGGAGTAAGAATGAGCAGTTCTTC
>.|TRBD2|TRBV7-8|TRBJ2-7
CASSLAYTSGVSSYEQYF
TGTGCCAGCAGCTTAGCGTATACTAGCGGGGTTTCCTCCTACGAGCAGTACTTC
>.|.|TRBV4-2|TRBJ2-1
CASSQEDSVGNEQFF
TGTGCCAGCAGCCAAGAAGACTCCGTGGGCAATGAGCAGTTCTTC
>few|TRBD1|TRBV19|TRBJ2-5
CASSMRDRGRETQYF
TGTGCCAGTAGTATGCGGGACAGGGGCCGGGAGACCCAGTACTTC
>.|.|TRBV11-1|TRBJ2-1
CASSSLTSNEQFF
TGTGCCAGCAGCTCGCTGACTAGTAATGAGCAGTTCTTC
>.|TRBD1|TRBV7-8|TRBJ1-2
CASSPTGYGYTF
TGTGCCAGCAGCCCGACAGGGTACGGCTACACCTTC
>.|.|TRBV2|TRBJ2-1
CASMLESSYNEQFF
TGTGCCAGCATGCTGGAGAGCTCCTACAATGAGCAGTTCTTC
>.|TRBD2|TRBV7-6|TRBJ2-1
CASSPQLAGAANEQFF
TGTGCCAGCAGCCCCCAACTAGCGGGAGCCGCCAATGAGCAGTTCTTC
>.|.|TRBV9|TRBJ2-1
CASSVFLSSSYNEQFF
TGTGCCAGCAGCGTATTCCTCTCGAGCTCCTACAATGAGCAGTTCTTC
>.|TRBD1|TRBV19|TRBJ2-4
CASSIGSASTGGAAKNIQYF
TGTGCCAGTAGTATAGGGTCGGCCTCAACAGGGGGCGCTGCCAAAAACATTCAGTACTTC
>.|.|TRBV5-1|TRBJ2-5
CASSFPGQETQYF
TGCGCCAGCAGCTTCCCGGGTCAGGAGACCCAGTACTTC
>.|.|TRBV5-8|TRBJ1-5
CASSSDRLGQHF
TGTGCCAGCAGCTCCGACAGGCTAGGCCAGCATTTT
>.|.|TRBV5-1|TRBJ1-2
CASSLDPGNYGYTF
TGCGCCAGCAGCTTGGATCCGGGGAACTATGGCTACACCTTC
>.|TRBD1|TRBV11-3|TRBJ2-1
CASSPGFRDRGNEQFF
TGTGCCAGCAGCCCAGGTTTCAGGGACAGGGGTAATGAGCAGTTCTTC
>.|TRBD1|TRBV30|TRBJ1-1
CAWSVGLTGWNTEAFF
TGTGCCTGGAGTGTTGGATTGACAGGGTGGAACACTGAAGCTTTCTTT
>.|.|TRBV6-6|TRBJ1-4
CASSRQDYSNEKLFF
TGTGCCAGCAGTCGACAGGATTATTCTAATGAAAAACTGTTTTTT